This T cell receptor (beta chain) came from a study of T cell repertoires in aging, cancer and after chemotherapy. Study conclusions and caveats: In healthy donors, age-related TCR diversity loss mainly reflected lost richness. Median generation probability rose over the chemotherapy interval in each cancer cohort, suggesting rebound thymic output.

A mixed TRB-A/B primer pool amplified rearranged TRB by multiplex touch-down PCR. TCRdb itself ran the multiplex PCR reads through MiXCR, one entry per CDR3 protein. The sample has over 800 distinct CDR3 sequences, around three fifths seen once. V shed 1 base and J shed 4 bases, with 13 bases lying between them. The CDR3 is made up of 16 amino acids. The germline CDR1 and CDR2 sequences are SEHNR and FQNEAQ (reference sequence). TCR beta rearrangements were amplified from peripheral blood genomic DNA. Note on this clonotype: Its antigen is as yet unknown.

The genes are TRBV7-9 and TRBJ1-4; D remains unclear. This sequence was found in a human donor with a solid tumor. What was sequenced was blood. The CDR3 bases are TGTGCCAGCAGCTTAGATCGGGGATCTCATAATGAAAAACTGTTTTTT. Translated, it gives CASSLDRGSHNEKLFF.